This is a list of T cell receptor beta chains from one sample in a study of blood T cell repertoires in COVID-19. Sequencing used immunoSEQ multiplex PCR; TCRdb keeps in-frame clones, though not all of them. In the table there are around 220,000 clones, roughly 82% of which are singletons. Sequencing was carried out using peripheral blood. Source of these receptors: a woman of 80 years or more with active or convalescent COVID-19. Each CDR3 is given with its conserved first and last residue. The D gene is left open where the match is weak. Clone size appears in some rows only: once, few, many, or a class for an expanded clone.

D: TRBD1; V: TRBV7-9; size: .; J: TRBJ1-5; CDR3: CASSSTDRYNQPQHF; DNA: TGTGCCAGCAGCTCTACGGACAGGTACAATCAGCCCCAGCATTTT
D: .; V: TRBV5-1; size: few; J: TRBJ2-5; CDR3: CASSLSRTKQETQYF; DNA: TGCGCCAGCAGCCTGAGTCGGACAAAGCAAGAGACCCAGTACTTC
D: .; V: TRBV5-1; size: .; J: TRBJ1-1; CDR3: CASSLSPAGTEAFF; DNA: TGCGCCAGCAGCTTGTCCCCCGCCGGCACTGAAGCTTTCTTT
D: TRBD2; V: TRBV5-4; size: .; J: TRBJ2-7; CDR3: CASSLGGLTYEQYF; DNA: TGTGCCAGCAGCTTGGGGGGACTAACCTACGAGCAGTACTTC
D: TRBD2; V: TRBV4-1; size: .; J: TRBJ2-7; CDR3: CASSPLMTSGSYEQYF; DNA: TGCGCCAGCAGCCCCTTGATGACTAGCGGCTCCTACGAGCAGTACTTC
D: .; V: TRBV21-1; size: few; J: TRBJ1-3; CDR3: CASSNGTGRSGNTIYF; DNA: TGTGCCAGCAGCAATGGGACAGGCCGCTCTGGAAACACCATATATTTT
D: .; V: TRBV18; size: .; J: TRBJ1-2; CDR3: CASSPPGLPTNGYTF; DNA: TGTGCCAGCTCACCACCGGGGCTCCCCACGAATGGCTACACCTTC
D: .; V: TRBV29-1; size: .; J: TRBJ1-2; CDR3: CSVEEGYTF; DNA: TGCAGCGTTGAGGAGGGCTACACCTTC
D: .; V: TRBV27; size: once; J: TRBJ1-1; CDR3: CASSPHPIDRNTEAFF; DNA: TGTGCCAGCAGTCCACACCCAATAGACAGGAACACTGAAGCTTTCTTT
D: .; V: TRBV4-2; size: .; J: TRBJ2-5; CDR3: CASSPSKGAGGETQYF; DNA: TGTGCCAGCAGCCCGTCCAAGGGTGCAGGAGGAGAGACCCAGTACTTC
D: TRBD2; V: TRBV24-1; size: once; J: TRBJ2-1; CDR3: CATSDSGLASSYNEQFF; DNA: TGTGCCACCAGTGACTCGGGACTAGCCTCCTCCTACAATGAGCAGTTCTTC
D: TRBD2; V: TRBV3-1/TRBV3-2; size: .; J: TRBJ2-1; CDR3: CASSLGTSGGYNEQFF; DNA: TGTGCCAGCAGCTTAGGAACTAGCGGGGGGTACAATGAGCAGTTCTTC
D: .; V: TRBV6-5; size: .; J: TRBJ2-7; CDR3: CASSGGGYYYEQYF; DNA: TGTGCCAGCTCTGGCGGCGGCTATTACTACGAGCAGTACTTC
D: .; V: TRBV7-2; size: .; J: TRBJ1-3; CDR3: CASSLVGGSGNTIYF; DNA: TGTGCCAGCAGCTTAGTAGGCGGCTCTGGAAACACCATATATTTT
D: TRBD1; V: TRBV4-1; size: .; J: TRBJ1-4; CDR3: CASSQDREGAWEKLFF; DNA: TGCGCCAGCAGCCAAGATCGGGAGGGGGCCTGGGAAAAACTGTTTTTT
D: TRBD2; V: TRBV5-1; size: .; J: TRBJ2-7; CDR3: CASSFGGTSGTYEQYF; DNA: TGCGCCAGCAGCTTTGGGGGGACTAGCGGGACCTACGAGCAGTACTTC
D: TRBD1; V: TRBV14; size: .; J: TRBJ2-7; CDR3: CASSQVGLGQGKREQYF; DNA: TGTGCCAGCAGCCAAGTCGGTTTGGGACAGGGGAAGCGCGAGCAGTACTTC
D: TRBD1; V: TRBV28; size: .; J: TRBJ1-1; CDR3: CASSPRGGQRTTEAFF; DNA: TGTGCCAGCAGCCCACGAGGGGGCCAAAGGACCACTGAAGCTTTCTTT
D: TRBD2; V: TRBV7-9; size: once; J: TRBJ2-1; CDR3: CASRLGLAGGNEQFF; DNA: TGTGCCAGCAGATTGGGACTAGCGGGAGGCAATGAGCAGTTCTTC
D: TRBD1; V: TRBV4-1; size: few; J: TRBJ1-6; CDR3: CASSHSPGTASSSYNSPLHF; DNA: TGCGCCAGCAGCCACAGCCCCGGGACAGCGTCAAGCTCCTATAATTCACCCCTCCACTTT
D: .; V: TRBV9; size: .; J: TRBJ1-4; CDR3: CASSRQLPPTNEKLFF; DNA: TGTGCCAGTTCGAGACAGCTCCCTCCAACTAATGAAAAACTGTTTTTT
D: TRBD2; V: TRBV6-1; size: .; J: TRBJ2-5; CDR3: CASSEMAGGQETQYF; DNA: TGTGCCAGCAGTGAAATGGCGGGGGGGCAGGAGACCCAGTACTTC
D: .; V: TRBV5-1; size: few; J: TRBJ1-3; CDR3: CASSLGGGNTIYF; DNA: TGCGCCAGCAGCTTGGGAGGGGGAAACACCATATATTTT
D: .; V: TRBV5-1; size: .; J: TRBJ2-5; CDR3: CASSLASKETQYF; DNA: TGCGCCAGCAGCCTCGCTAGTAAAGAGACCCAGTACTTC
D: TRBD2; V: TRBV20-1; size: .; J: TRBJ2-1; CDR3: CSASQLAGSSYNEQFF; DNA: TGCAGTGCTAGTCAACTAGCGGGTAGCTCCTACAATGAGCAGTTCTTC
D: TRBD1; V: TRBV20-1; size: .; J: TRBJ2-5; CDR3: CSASQTGGSETQYF; DNA: TGCAGTGCTAGTCAAACAGGGGGCAGTGAGACCCAGTACTTC
D: .; V: TRBV2; size: few; J: TRBJ1-2; CDR3: CASSVTPLEPLTF; DNA: TGTGCCAGCAGTGTAACCCCTCTAGAGCCGCTCACCTTC
D: .; V: TRBV28; size: once; J: TRBJ1-5; CDR3: CASSLVAVNQPQHF; DNA: TGTGCCAGCAGTTTAGTGGCAGTCAATCAGCCCCAGCATTTT
D: .; V: TRBV24-1; size: .; J: TRBJ1-2; CDR3: CATSGSAAEGYTF; DNA: TGTGCCACCAGTGGATCGGCGGCGGAAGGCTACACCTTC
D: TRBD1; V: TRBV28; size: .; J: TRBJ1-5; CDR3: CASSYTAGTGRNKPQHF; DNA: TGTGCCAGCAGTTATACCGCCGGGACAGGCAGGAATAAGCCCCAGCATTTT
D: TRBD1; V: TRBV27; size: .; J: TRBJ1-5; CDR3: CASSRDRYSNQPQHF; DNA: TGTGCCAGCAGCCGGGACAGATATAGCAATCAGCCCCAGCATTTT
D: TRBD1; V: TRBV10-3; size: .; J: TRBJ1-5; CDR3: CAISETTGDNQPQHF; DNA: TGTGCCATCAGTGAAACCACAGGGGACAATCAGCCCCAGCATTTT
D: TRBD1; V: TRBV3-1/TRBV3-2; size: few; J: TRBJ1-4; CDR3: CAGVGQGRNEKLFF; DNA: TGTGCCGGGGTGGGACAGGGCCGTAATGAAAAACTGTTTTTT
D: TRBD1; V: TRBV27; size: few; J: TRBJ2-2; CDR3: CASSRGTETGELFF; DNA: TGTGCCAGCAGTCGTGGGACAGAGACCGGGGAGCTGTTTTTT
D: .; V: TRBV19; size: .; J: TRBJ1-6; CDR3: CASSLSWRGRSPLHF; DNA: TGTGCCAGTAGTCTTTCTTGGCGCGGAAGATCACCCCTCCACTTT